The 20 T cell receptor beta chains listed next were all sequenced from one sample in a study of post-analysis software for immune sequencing data. Study-wide findings and caveats: In patients, TRBV5-6, TRBV5-1 and TRBV20-1 belonged to about five TRBV segments found more frequently than in controls.

Researchers reported that TCR beta cDNA libraries carried unique molecular identifiers. TCRdb re-derived calls from the PCR reads in MiXCR, one entry per CDR3 protein. Of 350,000 to 500,000 distinct CDR3 sequences listed, 39% are singletons. These receptors have no known antigen. Sample: blood. These receptors were taken from a girl aged 2-15 years with multiple sclerosis.

V gene TRBV28 combines with J gene TRBJ2-1; D is unresolved. The DNA end is more similar to TRBJ2-7, so the J call may be wrong. Germline lookup yields CDR1 MDHEN and CDR2 SYDVKM. The CDR3 extends over 13 amino acids. The DNA of the CDR3 is TGTGCCAGCAGTTTGCTGGGGTACAATGAGCAGTACTTC. Encoded protein: CASSLLGYNEQYF.

This clonotype was observed a handful of times. The chain joins TRBV4-3 to TRBJ2-1; 8 nucleotides agree with TRBD1. Germline V gene lookup returns CDR1 LGHNA and CDR2 YSLEER. V lost 0 bases and J lost 4; bases outside the gene matches: 5. The CDR3 has 16 residues. The CDR3 coding sequence is TGCGCCAGCAGCCAAGATAGGACAGGGACATACAATGAGCAGTTCTTC. Protein: CASSQDRTGTYNEQFF.

V gene TRBV6-5 combines with J gene TRBJ2-7; D gene uncertain. The germline CDR1 and CDR2 sequences are MNHEY and SVGAGI. V lost 2 bases, J lost 3 bases, and 26 bases lay in between. The CDR3 is 19 residues long. The CDR3 region has the DNA TGTGCCAGCAGTTACAGCTCGGTAGGGATAGCTCCGAGAGACTACGAGCAGTACTTC. Translated, it gives CASSYSSVGIAPRDYEQYF.

The chain is built from TRBV3-1 and TRBJ2-3; tentative D call: TRBD1 (5 bases). V was clipped by 1 base and J by 5 bases, with 7 bases between them. Germline loops: CDR1 LGHDT, CDR2 YNNKEL (reference sequence). The CDR3 sequence is 13 residues long. The CDR3 reads CASSQVRGDTQYF. CDR3 bases: TGTGCCAGCAGCCAAGTAAGGGGAGATACGCAGTATTTT.

V is TRBV7-9 and J is TRBJ2-1, with TRBD2 matching 7 bases. Looked up from germline, CDR1 is SEHNR and CDR2 is FQNEAQ (reference sequence). The CDR3 has 15 residues. With 1 base clipped from V and 7 bases from J, the junction kept 7 bases outside the gene matches. The CDR3, as DNA: TGTGCCAGCAGCTTAGTAGCAGCGGGAAGGAATGAGCAGTTCTTC. Residues: CASSLVAAGRNEQFF. Together with reference TRBV7-9 and TRBJ2-1, the CDR3 gives the full variable domain: DTGVSQNPRHKITKRGQNVTFRCDPISEHNRLYWYRQTLGQGPEFLTYFQNEAQLEKSRLLSDRFSAERPKGSFSTLEIQRTEQGDSAMYLCASSLVAAGRNEQFFGPGTRLTVL.

This clonotype was picked up a small number of times. The rearrangement joins TRBV29-1 to TRBJ2-3, with TRBD1 matching 8 bases. With V trimmed by 8 bases and J by 4 bases, 5 bases remained unmatched. Germline V gives CDR1 SQVTM, CDR2 ANQGSEA. This CDR3 is built from 12 residues. The CDR3 sequence is CSMTTGADTQYF. As DNA, the CDR3 is TGCAGCATGACGACAGGGGCAGATACGCAGTATTTT.

Only a few counts were recorded for this clonotype. V gene TRBV7-2 combines with J gene TRBJ2-7; D call uncertain. Trimming took 3 bases from V and 6 from J, leaving 9 bases between them. The CDR3 has 12 amino acids. CDR1 and CDR2 from the germline V gene are SGHTA and FQGNSA. In DNA form, the CDR3 reads TGTGCCAGCAGCTTCAGAAGGTCCGAGCAGTACTTC. It specifies CASSFRRSEQYF.

The J gene is TRBJ2-7, the V gene TRBV24-1; D unclear. V lost 0 bases and J lost 3, with 5 bases in between. This CDR3 region has 13 residues. Germline assignment: CDR1 KGHDR and CDR2 SFDVKD. The DNA of the CDR3 is TGTGCCACCAGTGATTTGAACGGCTACGAGCAGTACTTC. This sequence encodes CATSDLNGYEQYF.

The rearrangement uses TRBV12-3 or TRBV12-4 and TRBJ2-6; D could derive from TRBD1 or TRBD2 (5 bases each). V was shortened by 8 bases and J by 2 bases, with 10 bases between the two germline ends. This CDR3 is 14 amino acids long. The CDR3 DNA reads as TGTGCCAGCTTAAGGGACGCTGGGGCCAACGTCCTGACTTTC. Protein product: CASLRDAGANVLTF.

V gene TRBV29-1 combines with J gene TRBJ2-1, with a possible D match to TRBD2 (6 bases). CDR1 and CDR2 (germline): SQVTM, ANQGSEA. Between the trimmed V and J ends, which lost 4 bases and 0 bases, there was a span of 10 bases. This CDR3 has 14 residues. The CDR3 spells CSVGGGISYNEQFF. The CDR3 bases are TGCAGCGTTGGTGGCGGGATCTCCTACAATGAGCAGTTCTTC.

The V call is TRBV29-1, the J call TRBJ1-5; D perhaps matches TRBD1 (5 bases). Between the trimmed V and J ends, which lost 5 bases and 1 base, there was a span of 12 bases. This CDR3 is built from 14 residues. Per germline, CDR1 SQVTM and CDR2 ANQGSEA. CDR3 sequence: CSVLPTESNQPQHF. CDR3 bases: TGCAGCGTTTTACCGACAGAAAGCAATCAGCCCCAGCATTTT.

The rearrangement links TRBV5-1 to TRBJ2-2; D not certain. Looked up from germline, CDR1 is SGHRS and CDR2 is YFSETQ. The CDR3 runs 16 residues. The V end was cut by 0 bases, the J end by 2 bases, with 11 bases between. This chain's CDR3 is CASSLAPGSNTGELFF. In DNA, the CDR3 is TGCGCCAGCAGCTTGGCTCCCGGGTCCAACACCGGGGAGCTGTTTTTT.

In its sample, this clonotype was seen a few times. The chain has TRBV6-5 and TRBJ2-3, with unresolved D. The CDR3 extends over 14 amino acids. Germline CDR1 reads MNHEY; CDR2 reads SVGAGI. The V gene lost 6 bases and the J gene lost 4 bases, with 14 bases spanning the gap. Here the CDR3 reads CASRPSRAADTQYF. The DNA of the CDR3 is TGTGCCAGCAGACCCTCCCGAGCTGCAGATACGCAGTATTTT.

V usage is TRBV7-2 and J usage is TRBJ2-5; D uncertain. V lost 5 bases to trimming and J lost 11 bases, with 12 bases between them. Per germline, CDR1 SGHTA and CDR2 FQGNSA. CDR3 size: 11 residues. The CDR3 sequence is CASSQAVGQYF. CDR3 DNA: TGTGCCAGCAGCCAAGCCGTGGGGCAGTACTTC.

The gene calls are TRBV7-2 and TRBJ2-3; D is ambiguous. V lost 6 bases, J lost 2 bases, and 6 bases lay in between. Germline-derived CDR1 and CDR2 are SGHTA and FQGNSA. CDR3 length: 12 residues. CDR3 in DNA: TGTGCCAGCAGACAAAACACAGATACGCAGTATTTT. Its translation is CASRQNTDTQYF.

V is TRBV29-1 and J is TRBJ1-1; D gene ambiguous. V lost 0 bases and J 7 bases, leaving 6 bases between the germline ends. CDR3 size: 11 residues. Germline V gene lookup returns CDR1 SQVTM and CDR2 ANQGSEA. The CDR3 protein is CSVEDSFEAFF. CDR3 DNA: TGCAGCGTTGAAGACTCCTTTGAAGCTTTCTTT.

This rearrangement joins TRBV20-1 to TRBJ1-6, with D hard to call. This CDR3 has 14 amino acids. V lost 2 bases and J 6 bases, leaving 11 bases between the germline ends. Germline values: CDR1 DFQATT, CDR2 SNEGSKA (reference sequence). CDR3 sequence reads: CSARISGINSPLHF. The CDR3 DNA reads TGCAGTGCTAGAATTTCCGGGATTAATTCACCCCTCCACTTT.

The chain's CDR3 is CASSLEMDRDYEQYF. The CDR3 DNA sequence: TGCGCCAGCAGCTTGGAGATGGACAGGGACTACGAGCAGTACTTC. This chain connects TRBV5-1 to TRBJ2-7, with 8 bases aligning to TRBD1. CDR3 length equals 15 residues. CDR1 and CDR2 from the germline V gene are SGHRS and YFSETQ. Germline trimming cut 0 bases from V and 3 bases from J; bases unmatched to any gene: 5.

This clonotype was found a few times. The chain couples TRBV28 to TRBJ1-2; 10 nucleotides align to TRBD1. This CDR3 is 17 amino acids long. Per germline, CDR1 MDHEN and CDR2 SYDVKM. V trimming: 7 bases; J trimming: 8 bases; junction bases outside the gene matches: 19. The CDR3: CASISNQGGQGIPGYTF. The DNA of the CDR3 is TGTGCCAGCATATCAAACCAAGGGGGACAGGGGATCCCGGGCTACACCTTC.

With respect to this clonotype: At one of its ends the junction is not consistent with the germline gene, which may arise from a read error. The chain carries TRBV27 and TRBJ1-1; the D gene is possibly TRBD1 (5 bases). The CDR3 loop spans 13 amino acids. Germline V gene sequence: CDR1 MNHEY, CDR2 SMNVEV (reference sequence). The CDR3 sequence: CANSLSIRGEAFF. The CDR3 coding sequence is TGTGCCAACAGTTTATCGATTAGGGGTGAAGCTTTCTTT.